This T cell receptor (beta chain) was retrieved from a study of spatial heterogeneity in lung cancer. About the study: Samples were obtained from approximately 72 donors, all untreated early-stage non-small cell lung cancer patients.

Time point here: blood at routine non-recurrence follow-up after resection. The sequenced material consisted of unsorted whole RNA from tumor, nontumor lung or frozen PBMC. All TCR cDNA molecules were individually tagged with a unique molecular identifier. One entry per CDR3 protein, called by TCRdb with MiXCR from the 5' RACE reads. The table shows roughly 32,000 distinct CDR3 sequences, with more than 9% occurring only once. The CDR3 loop spans 13 amino acids. CDR1 is SGHTA, CDR2 FQGNSA, per germline. Deletions cut 4 bases from V and 4 bases from J, with 10 bases between. This receptor was identified in a female donor with early-stage non-small cell lung cancer. The V and J genes are TRBV7-2 and TRBJ1-2; D is undetermined. Material: PBMCs, obtained at follow-up. The CDR3 region has the DNA TGTGCCAGCAGCTCCCGAGCCAGCTATGGCTACACCTTC. Protein: CASSSRASYGYTF.